One sample yielded the 8 T cell receptor beta chains listed below, sequenced in a study of blood T cell repertoires in COVID-19. Profiled with immunoSEQ multiplex PCR; TCRdb holds only in-frame clones, not every one. The sample includes about 110,000 clones, about three quarters of them seen just once. Material for sequencing was peripheral blood. The receptors derive from a woman in her forties with acute or convalescent COVID-19.

The rearrangement joins TRBV6-1 to TRBJ1-3; no reliable D call. CDR1 is MNHNS, CDR2 SASEGT, per germline. V dropped 2 bases and J dropped 4 bases, with 6 bases sitting between them. The CDR3 extends over 13 amino acids. CDR3 nucleotides: TGTGCCAGCAGTGAACACTCCGGAAACACCATATATTTT. It translates to CASSEHSGNTIYF.

This chain connects TRBV7-9 to TRBJ1-4; D is perhaps TRBD1 (6 bases). The CDR3 is 13 amino acids. Germline V gene lookup returns CDR1 SEHNR and CDR2 FQNEAQ (reference sequence). Trimming cost V 2 bases and J 8 bases, with 9 bases left between them. CDR3 in DNA: TGTGCCAGCAGCTTATTACAGGGCGAAAAACTGTTTTTT. It yields the protein CASSLLQGEKLFF.

This clone occurred a few times. This sequence joins TRBV3-1 (or the pseudogene TRBV3-2) and TRBJ2-3; 11 bases match TRBD2. CDR3 length equals 19 residues. V shed 0 bases, J shed 4 bases, and the junction held 12 bases outside the gene matches. The germline V gene has CDR1 LGHDT and CDR2 YNNKEL (reference sequence). CDR3 DNA sequence: TGTGCCAGCAGCCAAGAAGTGCTAGCGGGGGGCTATAATCCAGATACGCAGTATTTT. Protein: CASSQEVLAGGYNPDTQYF.

This clone was seen more than once but under ten times. The chain couples TRBV3-1 (or the pseudogene TRBV3-2) to TRBJ1-2; D gene unclear. The germline CDR1 and CDR2 sequences are LGHDT and YNNKEL (reference sequence). The CDR3 loop spans 12 amino acids. The V and J ends lost 1 base and 5 bases respectively, with 5 bases between them. The DNA of the CDR3 is TGTGCCAGCAGCCAAGCGGGATATGGCTACACCTTC. This codes for CASSQAGYGYTF.

There are a few counts of this clone. The chain joins TRBV27 to TRBJ1-5; 7 bases are shared with TRBD1. CDR1 is MNHEY, CDR2 SMNVEV, per germline (reference sequence). J lost 1 base, V lost 6 bases, and 6 bases had no gene match. The CDR3 covers 15 residues. The CDR3 nucleotides are TGTGCCAGCAGCCCCGGACAGGAGAGCAATCAGCCCCAGCATTTT. Amino acid sequence: CASSPGQESNQPQHF.

This chain uses TRBV5-4 with TRBJ2-5; TRBD2 might be the D (7 bases). Trimming took 0 bases from V and 2 from J, leaving 8 bases between them. The CDR3 length is 14 residues. Germline-derived CDR1 and CDR2 are SGHNT and YYREEE (reference sequence). The CDR3 DNA is TGTGCCAGCAGCTTGGAGGGGGGGCAAGAGACCCAGTACTTC. Its translation is CASSLEGGQETQYF. Using reference TRBV5-4 and TRBJ2-5 for the parts outside the CDR3, the full variable domain is ETGVTQSPTHLIKTRGQQVTLRCSSQSGHNTVSWYQQALGQGPQFIFQYYREEENGRGNFPPRFSGLQFPNYSSELNVNALELDDSALYLCASSLEGGQETQYFGPGTRLLVL.

The chain combines TRBV3-1 (or the pseudogene TRBV3-2) with TRBJ2-2; possibly TRBD2 for D (5 bases). The V gene lost 4 bases and the J gene lost 5 bases, with 11 bases spanning the gap. Per germline, CDR1 LGHDT and CDR2 YNNKEL (reference sequence). The CDR3 runs 14 residues. The CDR3 protein is CASSRNRGTGELFF. CDR3 bases: TGTGCCAGCAGCCGGAACCGGGGTACCGGGGAGCTGTTTTTT.

The chain has TRBV30 and TRBJ1-5; D gene unclear. The germline V gene has CDR1 GTSNPN and CDR2 SVGIG (reference sequence). The CDR3 is made up of 12 amino acids. V lost 1 base and J lost 11, with 12 bases in between. CDR3 coding DNA: TGTGCCTGGAGTGGACCGGGAGAAGCCCAGCATTTT. Translated, it gives CAWSGPGEAQHF. Combining the CDR3 with reference TRBV30 and TRBJ1-5 gives the whole variable domain SQTIHQWPATLVQPVGSPLSLECTVEGTSNPNLYWYRQAAGRGLQLLFYSVGIGQISSEVPQNLSASRPQDRQFILSSKKLLLSDSGFYLCAWSGPGEAQHFGDGTRLSIL.